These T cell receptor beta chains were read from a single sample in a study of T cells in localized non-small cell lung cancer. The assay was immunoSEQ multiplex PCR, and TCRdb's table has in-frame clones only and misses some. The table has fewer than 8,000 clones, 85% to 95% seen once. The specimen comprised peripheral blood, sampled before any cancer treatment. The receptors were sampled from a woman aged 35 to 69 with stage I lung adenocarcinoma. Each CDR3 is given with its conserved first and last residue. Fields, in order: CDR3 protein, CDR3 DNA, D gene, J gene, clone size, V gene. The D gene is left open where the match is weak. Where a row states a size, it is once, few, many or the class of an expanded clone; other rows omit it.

CDR3: CASSFTGSNEQFF
DNA: TGTGCCAGCAGCTTTACTGGAAGCAATGAGCAGTTCTTC
D: -
J: TRBJ2-1
size: -
V: TRBV5-4

CDR3: CASSQGQGAANTGELFF
DNA: TGTGCCAGCAGCCAGGGACAGGGGGCGGCCAACACCGGGGAGCTGTTTTTT
D: TRBD1
J: TRBJ2-2
size: -
V: TRBV11-3

CDR3: CASSLSPNSYEQYF
DNA: TGTGCCAGCAGTTTATCCCCCAACTCCTACGAGCAGTACTTC
D: -
J: TRBJ2-7
size: -
V: TRBV27

CDR3: CASSENPNTEAFF
DNA: TGTGCCAGCAGTGAAAATCCTAACACTGAAGCTTTCTTT
D: -
J: TRBJ1-1
size: -
V: TRBV2

CDR3: CASSTQATNEKLFF
DNA: TGTGCCAGTAGCACACAGGCTACGAATGAAAAACTGTTTTTT
D: -
J: TRBJ1-4
size: -
V: TRBV19

CDR3: CASSQVKDTEAFF
DNA: TGCGCCAGCAGTCAGGTAAAAGACACTGAAGCTTTCTTT
D: -
J: TRBJ1-1
size: -
V: TRBV10-2

CDR3: CASSSPLGGSSAYEQYF
DNA: TGCGCCAGCAGCTCTCCCTTGGGCGGGAGTTCCGCCTACGAGCAGTACTTC
D: TRBD2
J: TRBJ2-7
size: -
V: TRBV5-1

CDR3: CASSPLGTGSNQPQHF
DNA: TGTGCCAGTAGTCCCCTGGGGACAGGGTCAAATCAGCCCCAGCATTTT
D: TRBD1
J: TRBJ1-5
size: -
V: TRBV19

CDR3: CASSHSTGNTDTQYF
DNA: TGTGCCAGCAGCCACTCGACAGGGAACACAGATACGCAGTATTTT
D: TRBD1
J: TRBJ2-3
size: -
V: TRBV14

CDR3: CASSLFMEGYTF
DNA: TGTGCCAGCAGCTTATTCATGGAGGGCTACACCTTC
D: -
J: TRBJ1-2
size: once
V: TRBV7-3

CDR3: CASSPSGAGELFF
DNA: TGTGCCAGCAGTCCCAGCGGTGCCGGGGAGCTGTTTTTT
D: -
J: TRBJ2-2
size: -
V: TRBV7-2

CDR3: CASSPLTGVEETQYF
DNA: TGTGCCAGCAGCCCCTTGACAGGGGTTGAAGAGACCCAGTACTTC
D: TRBD1
J: TRBJ2-5
size: -
V: TRBV11-1

CDR3: CASSLVRGRGEKLFF
DNA: TGCGCCAGCAGCTTGGTTAGGGGGCGCGGGGAAAAACTGTTTTTT
D: TRBD1
J: TRBJ1-4
size: -
V: TRBV5-1